The rows below give T cell receptor beta chains drawn from one sample of a study of T cells in Graves' hyperthyroidism and ophthalmopathy. TCRdb processed the multiplex PCR reads anew with MiXCR; each CDR3 protein has one entry. The table lists roughly 750,000 distinct CDR3 sequences, over 15% of them singletons. The material sequenced was blood. The receptors stem from a man younger than 30 with Graves' hyperthyroidism. Each CDR3 is given with its conserved first and last residue. D genes are given only for firm matches. A clone size is listed for some rows: how often the clone was seen (once, few, many), or a class if it is expanded.

TRBV7-2,few,TRBJ2-3,.,CASSLEGGEGNTQYF,TGTGCCAGCAGCTTAGAAGGGGGAGAGGGAAATACGCAGTATTTT
TRBV7-9,.,TRBJ2-3,.,CASSPGLDASTDTQYF,TGTGCCAGCAGCCCGGGGTTAGATGCTAGCACAGATACGCAGTATTTT
TRBV27,many,TRBJ2-5,TRBD1,CASRRGTEETQYF,TGTGCCAGCAGGAGAGGGACAGAAGAGACCCAGTACTTC
TRBV15,.,TRBJ1-1,.,CATSRAYTREGADEAFF,TGTGCCACCAGCAGAGCCTACACCCGAGAAGGGGCGGATGAAGCTTTCTTT
TRBV6-1,many,TRBJ1-2,.,CASSENGNYGYTF,TGTGCCAGCAGTGAAAACGGCAACTATGGCTACACCTTC
TRBV19,.,TRBJ2-1,TRBD2,CASSIRLAGDNEQFF,TGTGCCAGTAGTATTCGGCTAGCGGGAGACAATGAGCAGTTCTTC
TRBV2,.,TRBJ2-1,TRBD2,CASRGGLAREQFF,TGTGCCAGCAGGGGGGGACTAGCGCGTGAGCAGTTCTTC
TRBV6-1,many,TRBJ2-5,.,CASSPLLRAVGEIETQYF,TGTGCCAGCAGTCCTCTACTCAGGGCGGTGGGTGAAATTGAGACCCAGTACTTC
TRBV10-3,many,TRBJ1-5,.,CAIRHDSNQPQHF,TGTGCCATCCGCCACGACAGCAATCAGCCCCAGCATTTT
TRBV6-1,many,TRBJ2-2,TRBD2,CASETSGRLTGELFF,TGTGCCAGCGAGACTAGCGGGAGACTTACCGGGGAGCTGTTTTTT
TRBV6-1,many,TRBJ2-3,.,CVSSQSRDTQYF,TGTGTCAGCTCCCAGTCAAGAGATACGCAGTATTTT
TRBV19,.,TRBJ1-3,.,CASSMGKTLRGTIYF,TGTGCCAGTAGTATGGGGAAGACCCTTCGAGGCACCATATATTTT
TRBV18,many,TRBJ2-1,TRBD1,CASSPRTGGNEQFF,TGTGCCAGCTCACCAAGGACAGGGGGCAATGAGCAGTTCTTC
TRBV4-1,.,TRBJ2-7,TRBD1,CASSQGGRTGGYEQYF,TGCGCCAGCAGCCAGGGGGGGAGGACAGGGGGATACGAGCAGTACTTC
TRBV7-2,few,TRBJ1-5,.,CASSSYRYNQPQHF,TGTGCCAGCAGCTCGTACAGGTACAATCAGCCCCAGCATTTT
TRBV28,many,TRBJ2-7,TRBD2,CASSLASGAQSYEQYF,TGTGCCAGCAGTTTAGCTAGCGGAGCCCAATCCTACGAGCAGTACTTC
TRBV20-1,.,TRBJ2-2,.,CSARDRSTGRNTGELFF,TGCAGTGCTAGAGACCGATCGACAGGACGGAACACCGGGGAGCTGTTTTTT
TRBV5-1,many,TRBJ2-7,TRBD1,CASSPYGQGYEQYF,TGCGCCAGCAGCCCCTACGGACAGGGCTACGAGCAGTACTTC
TRBV5-1,.,TRBJ2-1,.,CASSWDPSSYNEQFF,TGCGCCAGCAGCTGGGACCCCAGCTCCTACAATGAGCAGTTCTTC
TRBV24-1,many,TRBJ2-3,TRBD1,CATSSRDRTSDTQYF,TGTGCCACCAGTTCCCGGGACAGGACATCAGATACGCAGTATTTT
TRBV10-3,many,TRBJ2-5,TRBD2,CAISVGLEWETQYF,TGTGCCATCAGTGTCGGACTAGAGTGGGAGACCCAGTACTTC
TRBV27,.,TRBJ2-1,.,CASSTNSVATYNEQFF,TGTGCCAGCAGTACCAACTCCGTTGCCACGTACAATGAGCAGTTCTTC
TRBV12-5,.,TRBJ2-1,TRBD2,CASGLATAMGLARYNEQFF,TGTGCTAGTGGTTTGGCGACCGCGATGGGACTAGCGAGGTACAATGAGCAGTTCTTC
TRBV20-1,many,TRBJ2-3,TRBD1,CSASLGTVEDTQYF,TGCAGTGCTAGCCTCGGGACAGTTGAAGATACGCAGTATTTT
TRBV5-1,.,TRBJ1-1,.,CASSLWQGNTEAFF,TGCGCCAGCAGCTTGTGGCAGGGAAACACTGAAGCTTTCTTT
TRBV10-3,many,TRBJ2-7,.,CAISESGLYEQYF,TGTGCCATCAGTGAGTCCGGGCTCTACGAGCAGTACTTC
TRBV2,.,TRBJ2-7,TRBD2,CASSERREWVYEQYF,TGTGCCAGCAGTGAAAGGCGGGAGTGGGTCTACGAGCAGTACTTC
TRBV6-1,many,TRBJ2-5,.,CASSYAGYQETQYF,TGTGCCAGCAGTTACGCAGGGTATCAAGAGACCCAGTACTTC
TRBV4-1,.,TRBJ2-7,TRBD2,CASSQDDGRHPYEQYF,TGCGCCAGCAGCCAAGATGACGGGAGGCACCCCTACGAGCAGTACTTC
TRBV7-8,many,TRBJ2-7,TRBD2,CASSLGGTNNYYEQYF,TGTGCCAGCAGCTTAGGGGGGACTAACAACTACTACGAGCAGTACTTC
TRBV29-1,.,TRBJ1-2,TRBD1,CSVQPGGDYGYTF,TGCAGCGTCCAACCAGGGGGGGACTATGGCTACACCTTC
TRBV9,few,TRBJ2-3,TRBD2,CASSKGGGSSTDTQYF,TGTGCCAGCAGCAAAGGCGGGGGGTCCAGCACAGATACGCAGTATTTT
TRBV20-1,few,TRBJ2-3,.,CSARWRDRLTDTQYF,TGCAGTGCTAGGTGGCGGGACCGGCTCACAGATACGCAGTATTTT
TRBV28,many,TRBJ2-7,TRBD2,CASSLRLAGGKEQYF,TGTGCCAGCAGTCTTAGACTAGCGGGAGGTAAAGAGCAGTACTTC
TRBV6-1,.,TRBJ2-1,TRBD2,CATGGSSYNEQFF,TGTGCAACGGGCGGGAGCTCCTACAATGAGCAGTTCTTC
TRBV7-8,few,TRBJ2-5,.,CASSLVRTFQETQYF,TGTGCCAGCAGCTTAGTAAGGACTTTTCAAGAGACCCAGTACTTC
TRBV12-3/TRBV12-4,many,TRBJ2-2,.,CASRQGTGELFF,TGTGCCAGCAGACAGGGTACCGGGGAGCTGTTTTTT
TRBV28,many,TRBJ2-5,.,CASSFGTAYQETQYF,TGTGCCAGCAGTTTCGGGACGGCTTATCAAGAGACCCAGTACTTC
TRBV28,.,TRBJ2-2,TRBD2,CASSATTSGRVKDTGELFF,TGTGCCAGCAGCGCGACGACTAGCGGGAGGGTAAAAGACACCGGGGAGCTGTTTTTT
TRBV28,.,TRBJ1-4,TRBD1,CASKGQGAKRLFF,TGTGCCAGCAAGGGACAGGGGGCGAAGAGACTGTTTTTT
TRBV6-1,many,TRBJ1-1,.,CASSKAVGAANTEAFF,TGTGCCAGCAGTAAAGCTGTAGGGGCGGCCAACACTGAAGCTTTCTTT
TRBV6-2/TRBV6-3,few,TRBJ1-5,TRBD1,CASGFGQGGGSNQPQHF,TGTGCCAGCGGCTTCGGACAGGGCGGTGGAAGCAATCAGCCCCAGCATTTT
TRBV5-6,many,TRBJ2-3,.,CASSLTGVGRDTQYF,TGTGCCAGCAGCTTGACGGGAGTCGGCCGTGATACGCAGTATTTT
TRBV12-3/TRBV12-4,many,TRBJ2-3,.,CASSGGGRDTQYF,TGTGCCAGCAGTGGAGGGGGCAGGGATACGCAGTATTTT
TRBV10-3,many,TRBJ2-3,.,CAIRGTTRTDTQYF,TGTGCCATCAGAGGGACAACCCGCACAGATACGCAGTATTTT